This T cell receptor beta chain was recovered during a study of cytomegalovirus exposure and HLA in healthy donors. Study-wide context: The 100 to 150 validation repertoires matched the 500 to 750 first-cohort repertoires in platform, a later analysis reported. Study-wide results and limits: Among the CMV-associated chains, a few were confirmed in vitro as specific for CMV antigens. A later analysis found first-cohort TCR clusters tended to co-occur in the 90 to 150 validation repertoires.

Trimming pared 0 bases from V and 2 bases from J, leaving 11 bases between. The CDR3 has 15 amino acids. In the case of this clone: The antigen remains unidentified.

Some clones are missing from TCRdb's copy, which holds only in-frame ones; the method was immunoSEQ multiplex PCR. The sample carries about 84,000 clones, about nine tenths recorded once. V is TRBV23-1 and J is TRBJ2-7, with D tentatively TRBD1 (6 bases). TRBV23-1 falls under the ORF class, with uncertain function. The sequence came from a man aged 25 to 45 in good health and CMV-seronegative. The source material was PBMCs. The CDR3 nucleotides are TGCGCCAGCAGTCAATCTCTGGGGGCCACCTACGAGCAGTACTTC. Translated, it gives CASSQSLGATYEQYF.